The clone carrying this T cell receptor (beta chain) was seen once. The sample belongs to a study of blood T cell repertoires in COVID-19. Study as a whole: Researchers got acute and convalescent COVID-19 samples from the United States, Italy and Spain.

How the authors handled the data: Amplification from reference gene primers served as the basis for estimated nucleated cell counts. Assay: immunoSEQ multiplex PCR; the TCRdb copy retains only in-frame clones and omits some. The DNA was the basis for D and trimming; V, J and clone size are from that table. The profile shows roughly 80,000 clones, roughly 86% of them singletons. Germline CDR1 SGHRS, CDR2 YFSETQ. The CDR3 contains 14 residues. Trimming pared 4 bases from V and 1 base from J, leaving 11 bases between. J is TRBJ1-1 and V is TRBV5-1, with D unresolved. Sequenced: peripheral blood. This clonotype was obtained from a woman in her sixties or seventies with acute or convalescent COVID-19. CDR3 bases: TGCGCCAGCAGCCTAAAACCCCCGAACACTGAAGCTTTCTTT. Its protein product is CASSLKPPNTEAFF.